A selection of T cell receptor beta chains follows, all from one sample in a study of cytomegalovirus exposure and HLA in healthy donors. Sequenced by immunoSEQ multiplex PCR; TCRdb stores in-frame clones only, minus some. The profile shows 200,000 or so clones, about 75% of them singletons. What was sequenced was PBMCs. The receptors here all came from a young man in good health and CMV-seronegative. CDR3s include the opening cysteine and the closing phenylalanine or tryptophan. The D gene is left open where the match is weak. The size entry is marked missing in some rows and otherwise reads once, few, many or a size class.

size: NA
D: TRBD1
V: TRBV7-9
J: TRBJ1-2
CDR3: CASSFSRGQGIDGYTF
DNA: TGTGCCAGCAGCTTTTCGAGGGGACAGGGGATAGATGGCTACACCTTC

size: NA
D: TRBD2
V: TRBV4-1
J: TRBJ2-1
CDR3: CASSQLAGGLTFDEQFF
DNA: TGCGCCAGCAGCCAACTAGCGGGAGGGCTGACTTTCGATGAGCAGTTCTTC

size: NA
D: NA
V: TRBV25-1
J: TRBJ2-5
CDR3: CASSGGQQGQETQYF
DNA: TGTGCCAGCAGTGGGGGGCAGCAAGGACAAGAGACCCAGTACTTC

size: NA
D: NA
V: TRBV5-1
J: TRBJ2-7
CDR3: CASSLKREKTYEQYF
DNA: TGCGCCAGCAGCTTGAAAAGAGAGAAAACCTACGAGCAGTACTTC

size: NA
D: TRBD2
V: TRBV7-6
J: TRBJ2-3
CDR3: CASSPGLAGGSSTDTQYF
DNA: TGTGCCAGCAGCCCTGGACTAGCGGGAGGAAGTAGCACAGATACGCAGTATTTT

size: NA
D: NA
V: TRBV7-2
J: TRBJ1-2
CDR3: CASSRRGGSDVNYGYTF
DNA: TGTGCCAGCAGCCGCCGCGGGGGGTCAGACGTCAACTATGGCTACACCTTC

size: NA
D: NA
V: TRBV6-5
J: TRBJ1-5
CDR3: CASSYNGDSNQPQHF
DNA: TGTGCCAGCAGTTATAACGGAGATAGCAATCAGCCCCAGCATTTT

size: NA
D: NA
V: TRBV11-2
J: TRBJ1-1
CDR3: CASSFTGGGRAFF
DNA: TGTGCCAGCAGCTTCACGGGGGGTGGTAGAGCTTTCTTT

size: NA
D: NA
V: TRBV28
J: TRBJ1-2
CDR3: CASSIQGDGYTF
DNA: TGTGCCAGCAGTATACAAGGAGATGGCTACACCTTC

size: NA
D: TRBD1
V: TRBV9
J: TRBJ1-2
CDR3: CASSGRGIDGYTF
DNA: TGTGCCAGCAGCGGCAGGGGGATTGATGGCTACACCTTC

size: NA
D: TRBD1
V: TRBV15
J: TRBJ1-4
CDR3: CATSRAGTGNEKLFF
DNA: TGTGCCACCAGCAGAGCCGGGACAGGGAACGAAAAACTGTTTTTT

size: NA
D: NA
V: TRBV7-3
J: TRBJ1-1
CDR3: CASSFGGGDTEAFF
DNA: TGTGCCAGCAGCTTCGGCGGAGGGGACACTGAAGCTTTCTTT

size: NA
D: NA
V: TRBV19
J: TRBJ2-6
CDR3: CASNRRVGSSSGANVLTF
DNA: TGTGCCAGTAACCGCAGGGTGGGATCCTCCTCTGGGGCCAACGTCCTGACTTTC

size: once
D: NA
V: TRBV6-5
J: TRBJ2-7
CDR3: CASSYAGTTYEQYF
DNA: TGTGCCAGCAGTTACGCGGGGACCACCTACGAGCAGTACTTC

size: NA
D: NA
V: TRBV19
J: TRBJ1-1
CDR3: CASSVKTGNTEAFF
DNA: TGTGCCAGTAGTGTCAAGACAGGGAACACTGAAGCTTTCTTT

size: NA
D: NA
V: TRBV18
J: TRBJ2-5
CDR3: CASSPYVGGVETQYF
DNA: TGTGCCAGCTCACCATATGTCGGGGGAGTGGAGACCCAGTACTTC

size: NA
D: TRBD2
V: TRBV6-5
J: TRBJ2-1
CDR3: CASSTPLADNEQFF
DNA: TGTGCCAGCAGTACCCCCCTAGCGGACAATGAGCAGTTCTTC

size: NA
D: NA
V: TRBV30
J: TRBJ2-7
CDR3: CAWSVRGYPYEQYF
DNA: TGTGCCTGGAGTGTACGCGGGTATCCCTACGAGCAGTACTTC

size: NA
D: TRBD2
V: TRBV7-2
J: TRBJ2-5
CDR3: CASSLDGRTSFQETQYF
DNA: TGTGCCAGCAGCTTAGATGGCAGGACTAGTTTTCAAGAGACCCAGTACTTC

size: NA
D: TRBD1
V: TRBV7-8
J: TRBJ2-3
CDR3: CASSFQTGGQADTQYF
DNA: TGTGCCAGCAGCTTTCAGACAGGGGGCCAAGCAGATACGCAGTATTTT

size: few
D: TRBD1
V: TRBV6-5
J: TRBJ1-1
CDR3: CASSRDRVNTEAFF
DNA: TGTGCCAGCAGTAGGGACAGGGTGAACACTGAAGCTTTCTTT

size: NA
D: NA
V: TRBV10-3
J: TRBJ2-7
CDR3: CAISERGGEAEQYF
DNA: TGTGCCATCAGTGAACGTGGGGGCGAAGCCGAGCAGTACTTC

size: NA
D: NA
V: TRBV29-1
J: TRBJ1-1
CDR3: CSVETLNTEAFF
DNA: TGCAGCGTTGAGACTCTGAACACTGAAGCTTTCTTT

size: NA
D: TRBD1
V: TRBV28
J: TRBJ1-2
CDR3: CASKSGTGGAIRNGYTF
DNA: TGTGCCAGCAAGTCCGGGACAGGGGGCGCAATTAGGAATGGCTACACCTTC

size: NA
D: NA
V: TRBV5-1
J: TRBJ2-5
CDR3: CASSLGGTQETQYF
DNA: TGCGCCAGCAGCTTGGGAGGCACGCAAGAGACCCAGTACTTC

size: NA
D: NA
V: TRBV6-6
J: TRBJ1-2
CDR3: CASSYVRGINYGYTF
DNA: TGTGCCAGCAGTTACGTGCGGGGGATTAACTATGGCTACACCTTC

size: few
D: NA
V: TRBV30
J: TRBJ1-5
CDR3: CAWSPSSNQPQHF
DNA: TGTGCCTGGAGTCCCAGTAGCAATCAGCCCCAGCATTTT

size: few
D: NA
V: TRBV7-6
J: TRBJ2-1
CDR3: CASSLDPSPWTEQFF
DNA: TGTGCCAGCAGCTTAGACCCTAGCCCCTGGACTGAGCAGTTCTTC

size: NA
D: NA
V: TRBV6-5
J: TRBJ2-7
CDR3: CASSYGQGGSYEQYF
DNA: TGTGCCAGCAGTTACGGGCAGGGGGGATCCTACGAGCAGTACTTC

size: NA
D: NA
V: TRBV27
J: TRBJ2-2
CDR3: CASSPTRGPAGLFAGELFF
DNA: TGTGCCAGCAGTCCCACCAGGGGACCAGCGGGGTTATTCGCCGGGGAGCTGTTTTTT

size: NA
D: TRBD1
V: TRBV5-1
J: TRBJ2-2
CDR3: CASTGTGNTGELFF
DNA: TGCGCCAGCACCGGGACAGGGAACACCGGGGAGCTGTTTTTT

size: NA
D: TRBD1
V: TRBV6-6
J: TRBJ1-4
CDR3: CASSLPGGSSEKLFF
DNA: TGTGCCAGCAGCCTCCCAGGGGGCTCGAGTGAAAAACTGTTTTTT

size: NA
D: TRBD1
V: TRBV19
J: TRBJ2-3
CDR3: CASNRGPTDTQYF
DNA: TGTGCCAGCAACAGGGGGCCGACAGATACGCAGTATTTT

size: NA
D: NA
V: TRBV7-6
J: TRBJ1-2
CDR3: CASSDGGVNGYTF
DNA: TGTGCCAGCAGCGACGGGGGGGTGAATGGCTACACCTTC

size: NA
D: NA
V: TRBV18
J: TRBJ2-3
CDR3: CASSPAGASTDTQYF
DNA: TGTGCCAGCTCACCGGCGGGGGCTAGCACAGATACGCAGTATTTT

size: NA
D: TRBD2
V: TRBV7-9
J: TRBJ2-1
CDR3: CSSSPGLAVEFF
DNA: TGTTCCAGCAGCCCTGGACTAGCGGTGGAGTTCTTC

size: once
D: NA
V: TRBV7-6
J: TRBJ2-2
CDR3: CASSASGRGNTGELFF
DNA: TGTGCCAGCAGCGCAAGCGGCCGGGGGAACACCGGGGAGCTGTTTTTT

size: NA
D: NA
V: TRBV19
J: TRBJ2-7
CDR3: CASSNRAYEQYF
DNA: TGTGCCAGTAGTAACAGGGCCTACGAGCAGTACTTC

size: few
D: TRBD2
V: TRBV6-9
J: TRBJ2-5
CDR3: CASSWGLADRSEETQYF
DNA: TGTGCCAGCAGTTGGGGACTAGCGGATCGTTCGGAAGAGACCCAGTACTTC

size: NA
D: TRBD2
V: TRBV4-3
J: TRBJ2-1
CDR3: CASSQDPSTSGGALEQFF
DNA: TGCGCCAGCAGCCAAGACCCCTCTACTAGCGGGGGGGCCCTTGAGCAGTTCTTC

size: NA
D: NA
V: TRBV7-9
J: TRBJ2-1
CDR3: CASSLSRGGTYNEQFF
DNA: TGTGCCAGCAGCCTTAGTAGGGGAGGCACCTACAATGAGCAGTTCTTC

size: NA
D: NA
V: TRBV7-3
J: TRBJ2-3
CDR3: CASSLGGRITDTQYF
DNA: TGTGCCAGCAGCTTAGGGGGGAGGATCACAGATACGCAGTATTTT

size: NA
D: NA
V: TRBV7-2
J: TRBJ2-1
CDR3: CASSGSVHNEQFF
DNA: TGTGCCAGCAGCGGCAGCGTGCACAATGAGCAGTTCTTC

size: NA
D: TRBD1
V: TRBV25-1
J: TRBJ2-1
CDR3: CASSEKGTGTVATNEQFF
DNA: TGTGCCAGCAGTGAAAAAGGGACAGGAACCGTGGCTACCAATGAGCAGTTCTTC

size: NA
D: TRBD1
V: TRBV2
J: TRBJ2-3
CDR3: CASRDDRVYTDTQYF
DNA: TGTGCCAGCAGGGACGACAGGGTTTACACAGATACGCAGTATTTT

size: NA
D: TRBD2
V: TRBV30
J: TRBJ2-7
CDR3: CAWSFTGTSVLGEQYF
DNA: TGTGCCTGGAGTTTCACCGGGACTAGCGTTCTGGGGGAGCAGTACTTC

size: once
D: NA
V: TRBV19
J: TRBJ1-2
CDR3: CASKDIQGYGYTF
DNA: TGTGCCAGTAAGGACATCCAAGGGTATGGCTACACCTTC

size: NA
D: NA
V: TRBV5-6
J: TRBJ2-1
CDR3: CASSLVADNEQFF
DNA: TGTGCCAGCAGCTTGGTGGCCGACAATGAGCAGTTCTTC

size: few
D: NA
V: TRBV7-2
J: TRBJ2-1
CDR3: CASSGDSGAIYNEQFF
DNA: TGTGCCAGCAGCGGGGACTCGGGCGCCATTTACAATGAGCAGTTCTTC

size: NA
D: TRBD1
V: TRBV19
J: TRBJ2-6
CDR3: CATDRDPSGANVLTF
DNA: TGTGCCACCGACAGGGACCCCTCTGGGGCCAACGTCCTGACTTTC

size: NA
D: NA
V: TRBV2
J: TRBJ1-1
CDR3: CASSGQMNTEAFF
DNA: TGTGCCAGCAGCGGACAGATGAACACTGAAGCTTTCTTT

size: few
D: NA
V: TRBV5-1
J: TRBJ2-7
CDR3: CASSLSAGPYEQYF
DNA: TGCGCCAGCAGCTTGAGTGCAGGCCCCTACGAGCAGTACTTC

size: NA
D: TRBD1
V: TRBV14
J: TRBJ1-6
CDR3: CASSRQGNSPLHF
DNA: TGTGCCAGCAGCCGACAGGGGAATTCACCCCTCCACTTT

size: once
D: TRBD1
V: TRBV19
J: TRBJ2-5
CDR3: CASRTTGTGKQETQYF
DNA: TGTGCCAGTAGGACTACCGGGACAGGGAAACAAGAGACCCAGTACTTC

size: NA
D: TRBD1
V: TRBV28
J: TRBJ1-2
CDR3: CASSPPGGGANLYGYTF
DNA: TGTGCCAGCAGTCCCCCGGGAGGGGGCGCCAACCTTTATGGCTACACCTTC

size: NA
D: NA
V: TRBV5-1
J: TRBJ2-2
CDR3: CASSLAGSGFLSGELFF
DNA: TGCGCCAGCAGCTTGGCCGGCTCAGGGTTTCTGTCCGGGGAGCTGTTTTTT

size: few
D: TRBD2
V: TRBV28
J: TRBJ2-7
CDR3: CASSSIAGEGYEQYF
DNA: TGTGCCAGCAGTTCGATAGCGGGAGAAGGGTACGAGCAGTACTTC

size: NA
D: TRBD1
V: TRBV6-1
J: TRBJ1-6
CDR3: CASSTRGDNSPLHF
DNA: TGTGCCAGCAGCACCAGGGGGGATAATTCACCCCTCCACTTT

size: NA
D: NA
V: TRBV29-1
J: TRBJ2-3
CDR3: CSGKGEGDTQYF
DNA: TGCAGCGGGAAGGGGGAAGGAGATACGCAGTATTTT